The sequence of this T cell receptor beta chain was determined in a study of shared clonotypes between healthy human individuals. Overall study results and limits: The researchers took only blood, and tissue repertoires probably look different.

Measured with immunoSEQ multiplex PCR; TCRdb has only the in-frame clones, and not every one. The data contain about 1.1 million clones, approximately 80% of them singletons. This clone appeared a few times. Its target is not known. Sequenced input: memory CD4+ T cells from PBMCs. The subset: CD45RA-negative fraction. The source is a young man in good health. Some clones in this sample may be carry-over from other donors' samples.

CDR3 region: CASSLSVGGTQETQYF. The CDR3 coding sequence is TGCGCCAGCAGCTTGTCGGTGGGAGGCACCCAAGAGACCCAGTACTTC. The chain carries TRBV5-1 and TRBJ2-5; D may be TRBD2 (6 bases). The CDR3 is made up of 16 amino acids. Between the trimmed V and J ends, which lost 1 base and 1 base, there was a span of 14 bases. CDR1 and CDR2 (germline): SGHRS, YFSETQ.